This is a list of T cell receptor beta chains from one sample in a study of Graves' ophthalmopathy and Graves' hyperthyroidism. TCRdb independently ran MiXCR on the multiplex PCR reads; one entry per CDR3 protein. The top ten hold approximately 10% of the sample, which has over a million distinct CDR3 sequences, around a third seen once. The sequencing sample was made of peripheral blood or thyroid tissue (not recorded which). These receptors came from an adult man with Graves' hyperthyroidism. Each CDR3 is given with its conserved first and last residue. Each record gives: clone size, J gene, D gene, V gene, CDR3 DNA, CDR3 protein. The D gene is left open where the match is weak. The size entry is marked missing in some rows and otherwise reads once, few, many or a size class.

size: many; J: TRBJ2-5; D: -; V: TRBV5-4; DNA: TGTGCCAGCAGCTCGCCAATAGGAGGCCAAGAGACCCAGTACTTC; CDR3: CASSSPIGGQETQYF
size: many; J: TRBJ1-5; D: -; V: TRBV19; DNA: TGTGCCAGTAGTATTGGGGCGGGAAAGCATAGCAATCAGCCCCAGCATTTT; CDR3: CASSIGAGKHSNQPQHF
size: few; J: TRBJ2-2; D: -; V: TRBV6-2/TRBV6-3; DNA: TGTGCCAGCAGTACCGGGAGCAAGTCCGGGGAGCTGTTTTTT; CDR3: CASSTGSKSGELFF
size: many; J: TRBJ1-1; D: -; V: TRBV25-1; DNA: TGTGCCAGCAGTGCGGTTGGCACTGAAGCTTTCTTT; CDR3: CASSAVGTEAFF
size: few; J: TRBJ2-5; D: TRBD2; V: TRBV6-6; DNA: TGTGCCAGCAGTGAAGTGTTTCTGGGACTATGGCTTCGAGAGACCCAGTACTTC; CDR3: CASSEVFLGLWLRETQYF
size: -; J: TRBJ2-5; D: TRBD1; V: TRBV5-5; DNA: TGTGCCAGCAGCTGGGACAGGGTTGGGGAGACCCAGTACTTC; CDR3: CASSWDRVGETQYF
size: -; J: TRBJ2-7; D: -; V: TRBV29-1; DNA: TGCAGCGTTGGGAGCGGCAGAACTCAGGCCTACGAGCAGTACTTC; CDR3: CSVGSGRTQAYEQYF
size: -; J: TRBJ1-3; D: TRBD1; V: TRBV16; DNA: TGTGCCAGCAGCCAATCCCGGGACAGGGCCTCTGGAAACACCATATATTTT; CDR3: CASSQSRDRASGNTIYF
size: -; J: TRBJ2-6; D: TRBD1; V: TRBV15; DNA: TGTGCCACCAGCAGAGGAGGGACAGGGTCCTACGTCCTGACTTTC; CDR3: CATSRGGTGSYVLTF
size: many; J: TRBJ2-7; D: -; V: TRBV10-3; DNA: TGTGCCATCACCGGGGATGGCTACGAGCAGTACTTC; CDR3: CAITGDGYEQYF
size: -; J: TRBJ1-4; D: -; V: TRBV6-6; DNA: -; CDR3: CASGQGQKLKNCFF
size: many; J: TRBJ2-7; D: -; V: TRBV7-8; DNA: TGTGCCAGCAGGGGAAGGGACTCCTTAAGTCAGCAGTACTTC; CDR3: CASRGRDSLSQQYF
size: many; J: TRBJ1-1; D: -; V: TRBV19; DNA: TGTGCCAGTAGTACTAGGGCCGGAAGTACTGAAGCTTTCTTT; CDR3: CASSTRAGSTEAFF
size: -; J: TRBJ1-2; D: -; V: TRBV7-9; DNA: TGTGCCAGCAGCTCAGTGCAGGGTCTCTACTATGGCTACACCTTC; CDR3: CASSSVQGLYYGYTF
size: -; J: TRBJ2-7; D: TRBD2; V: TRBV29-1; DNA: TGCAGCGCCCGGCGGCGGGAGGGCCCCCCCTACGAGCAGTACTTC; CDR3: CSARRREGPPYEQYF
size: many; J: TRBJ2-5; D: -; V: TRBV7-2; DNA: TGTGCCAGCAGCTTAGGGTCGCAGAAAGAGACCCAGTACTTC; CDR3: CASSLGSQKETQYF
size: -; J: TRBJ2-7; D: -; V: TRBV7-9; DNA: TGTGCCAGCAGCTTAGGACTTGCGCCCTTAGACGAGCAGTACTTC; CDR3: CASSLGLAPLDEQYF